The rows below give T cell receptor beta chains drawn from one sample of a study of blood T cell repertoires in COVID-19. Using immunoSEQ multiplex PCR, the repertoire was profiled, and TCRdb retains in-frame clones only, with some absent. The sample lists about 110,000 clones, around three quarters seen once, with about 4.5% in the top ten. Sequencing used peripheral blood. The receptors were sampled from a human donor in a cohort sampled during active or convalescent COVID-19. Both conserved end residues are part of each CDR3. The order of the fields is D gene, clone size, V gene, J gene, CDR3 protein, CDR3 DNA. A D gene is named only where the DNA matches it firmly. Rows give clone size only sometimes, using once, few, many, or a class for an expanded clone.

d_gene: TRBD2
abundance: -
v_gene: TRBV5-1
j_gene: TRBJ2-1
CDR3aa: CASSLDLAGRRVNEQFF
CDR3nt: TGCGCCAGCAGCTTGGATCTAGCGGGGAGAAGGGTGAATGAGCAGTTCTTC

d_gene: TRBD2
abundance: -
v_gene: TRBV7-8
j_gene: TRBJ2-7
CDR3aa: CASSRRTSGGADEQYF
CDR3nt: TGTGCCAGCAGCCGCCGGACTAGCGGGGGGGCGGACGAGCAGTACTTC

d_gene: -
abundance: -
v_gene: TRBV2
j_gene: TRBJ1-1
CDR3aa: CASSGTGGNTEAFF
CDR3nt: TGTGCCAGCAGTGGTACCGGGGGGAACACTGAAGCTTTCTTT

d_gene: -
abundance: -
v_gene: TRBV6-5
j_gene: TRBJ1-2
CDR3aa: CASSYLQNYGYTF
CDR3nt: TGTGCCAGCAGTTACTTACAGAACTATGGCTACACCTTC

d_gene: -
abundance: -
v_gene: TRBV27
j_gene: TRBJ1-6
CDR3aa: CASSPLTTVSYNSPLHF
CDR3nt: TGTGCCAGCAGCCCCTTAACGACAGTCTCCTATAATTCACCCCTCCACTTT

d_gene: -
abundance: -
v_gene: TRBV20-1
j_gene: TRBJ2-7
CDR3aa: CSASGSRNSYEQYF
CDR3nt: TGCAGTGCTAGTGGGTCGCGGAATTCCTACGAGCAGTACTTC

d_gene: TRBD1
abundance: -
v_gene: TRBV18
j_gene: TRBJ1-3
CDR3aa: CASSPQGAAGNTIYF
CDR3nt: TGTGCCAGCTCACCTCAGGGGGCCGCTGGAAACACCATATATTTT

d_gene: -
abundance: -
v_gene: TRBV10-2
j_gene: TRBJ2-7
CDR3aa: CASSEWSGHYEQYF
CDR3nt: TGCGCCAGCAGTGAGTGGTCAGGGCACTACGAGCAGTACTTC

d_gene: -
abundance: -
v_gene: TRBV7-8
j_gene: TRBJ2-2
CDR3aa: CASSPRKSTTGELFF
CDR3nt: TGTGCCAGCAGTCCGAGGAAGAGTACTACCGGGGAGCTGTTTTTT

d_gene: TRBD2
abundance: -
v_gene: TRBV27
j_gene: TRBJ2-3
CDR3aa: CASSYHGTSGMVDTQYF
CDR3nt: TGTGCCAGCAGTTACCACGGGACTAGCGGGATGGTAGATACGCAGTATTTT

d_gene: -
abundance: -
v_gene: TRBV4-2
j_gene: TRBJ2-1
CDR3aa: CASSQVGGKVGNEQFF
CDR3nt: TGTGCCAGCAGCCAAGTAGGCGGGAAGGTGGGAAATGAGCAGTTCTTC

d_gene: TRBD2
abundance: -
v_gene: TRBV27
j_gene: TRBJ2-7
CDR3aa: CASSLFGVGGRALPYEQYF
CDR3nt: TGTGCCAGCAGTCTTTTTGGGGTTGGCGGGAGGGCCCTTCCCTACGAGCAGTACTTC

d_gene: -
abundance: -
v_gene: TRBV14
j_gene: TRBJ1-1
CDR3aa: CASSQEAGLFRTEAFF
CDR3nt: TGTGCCAGCAGCCAAGAGGCGGGACTCTTCAGGACTGAAGCTTTCTTT

d_gene: -
abundance: -
v_gene: TRBV14
j_gene: TRBJ2-3
CDR3aa: CASSRGVVTDTQYF
CDR3nt: TGTGCCAGCAGCCGCGGGGTTGTGACAGATACGCAGTATTTT

d_gene: TRBD1
abundance: -
v_gene: TRBV7-9
j_gene: TRBJ2-7
CDR3aa: CASSQTTGAPYEQYF
CDR3nt: TGTGCCAGCAGCCAGACGACAGGGGCCCCCTACGAGCAGTACTTC

d_gene: TRBD1
abundance: -
v_gene: TRBV3-1/TRBV3-2
j_gene: TRBJ1-5
CDR3aa: CASSQAKRDRGPPHQPQHF
CDR3nt: TGTGCCAGCAGCCAAGCTAAGCGAGACAGGGGCCCCCCCCATCAGCCCCAGCATTTT

d_gene: -
abundance: -
v_gene: TRBV7-9
j_gene: TRBJ2-7
CDR3aa: CASSPPTGWVKLYF
CDR3nt: TGTGCCAGCAGCCCCCCCACGGGGTGGGTGAAGCTGTACTTC

d_gene: TRBD2
abundance: once
v_gene: TRBV5-1
j_gene: TRBJ2-7
CDR3aa: CASSHPLAGLYEQYF
CDR3nt: TGCGCCAGCAGCCACCCCCTAGCGGGATTATACGAGCAGTACTTC

d_gene: -
abundance: few
v_gene: TRBV11-2
j_gene: TRBJ1-6
CDR3aa: CASSFIGNSPLHF
CDR3nt: TGTGCCAGCAGCTTCATCGGTAATTCACCCCTCCACTTT

d_gene: -
abundance: -
v_gene: TRBV3-1/TRBV3-2
j_gene: TRBJ1-1
CDR3aa: CASSQDEGWGAAFF
CDR3nt: TGTGCCAGCAGCCAAGATGAGGGCTGGGGTGCAGCTTTCTTT

d_gene: TRBD1
abundance: -
v_gene: TRBV10-2
j_gene: TRBJ2-6
CDR3aa: CASRTQGSGANVLTF
CDR3nt: TGCGCCAGCAGAACACAGGGGTCTGGGGCCAACGTCCTGACTTTC

d_gene: TRBD1
abundance: -
v_gene: TRBV2
j_gene: TRBJ1-2
CDR3aa: CASSDEDRGSGYTF
CDR3nt: TGTGCCAGCAGTGATGAGGACAGGGGCAGTGGCTACACCTTC

d_gene: TRBD1
abundance: -
v_gene: TRBV10-3
j_gene: TRBJ2-5
CDR3aa: CALTSGGVETQYF
CDR3nt: TGTGCCCTAACTTCAGGGGGAGTAGAGACCCAGTACTTC

d_gene: -
abundance: -
v_gene: TRBV5-4
j_gene: TRBJ2-4
CDR3aa: CASSPRGGLSKNIQYF
CDR3nt: TGTGCCAGCAGCCCTAGGGGGGGCTTATCCAAAAACATTCAGTACTTC

d_gene: -
abundance: once
v_gene: TRBV6-2/TRBV6-3
j_gene: TRBJ1-4
CDR3aa: CASSKRVAPRFNEKLFF
CDR3nt: TGTGCCAGCAGTAAACGGGTGGCCCCGCGATTTAATGAAAAACTGTTTTTT

d_gene: -
abundance: -
v_gene: TRBV7-8
j_gene: TRBJ1-6
CDR3aa: CASSFSRARVVQPPLHF
CDR3nt: TGTGCCAGCAGCTTTAGCCGCGCCCGCGTTGTTCAGCCACCCCTCCACTTT

d_gene: -
abundance: -
v_gene: TRBV19
j_gene: TRBJ1-5
CDR3aa: CASRALIGAYNQPQHF
CDR3nt: TGTGCCAGTAGGGCGCTAATTGGGGCCTACAATCAGCCCCAGCATTTT